This T cell receptor beta chain was observed in a study of shared clonotypes between healthy human individuals. CDR3 length: 14 residues. Trimming removed 4 bases from V and 3 bases from J, with 13 bases in between. CDR1 and CDR2 from the germline V gene are MGHRA and YSYEKL. The protocol was immunoSEQ multiplex PCR, while the TCRdb copy is restricted to in-frame clones and leaves out a portion. The profile shows nearly 1,000,000 clones, less than 85% of them singletons. V and J are TRBV4-1 and TRBJ2-7; no clear D gene. The TCR was taken from a man aged 18 to 30 in good health. The sample comprised memory CD4+ T cells sorted from blood. The subset was: CD45RA-negative fraction. DNA of the CDR3: TGCGCCAGCAGCCGACTCGAATTGAACTACGAGCAGTACTTC. Residues: CASSRLELNYEQYF.